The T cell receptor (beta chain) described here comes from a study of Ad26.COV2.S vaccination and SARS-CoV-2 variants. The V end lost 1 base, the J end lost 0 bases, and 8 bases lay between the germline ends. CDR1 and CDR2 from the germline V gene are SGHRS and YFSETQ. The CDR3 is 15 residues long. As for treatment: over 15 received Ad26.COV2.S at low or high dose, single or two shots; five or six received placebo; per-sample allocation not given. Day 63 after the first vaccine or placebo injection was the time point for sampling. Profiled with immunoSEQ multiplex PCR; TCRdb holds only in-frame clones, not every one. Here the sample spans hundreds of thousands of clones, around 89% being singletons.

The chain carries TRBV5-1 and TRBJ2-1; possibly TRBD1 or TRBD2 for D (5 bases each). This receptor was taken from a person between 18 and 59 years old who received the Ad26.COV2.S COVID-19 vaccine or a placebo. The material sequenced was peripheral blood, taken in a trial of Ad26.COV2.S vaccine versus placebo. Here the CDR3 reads CASSLNGASYNEQFF. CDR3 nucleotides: TGCGCCAGCAGCTTGAACGGGGCCTCCTACAATGAGCAGTTCTTC.